This T cell receptor beta chain was recorded in a study of beta chain features in type 1 diabetes. A note on this clone: Its antigen is unknown.

Purity exceeded 98% in all sorted populations. The authors reverse transcribed all of the isolated RNA, so sequencing captured expressed TCRB transcripts. TCRdb's copy holds only in-frame clones and misses some; the assay was immunoSEQ multiplex PCR. The sample holds over 120,000 clones, around a tenth seen once. There are 14 residues in the CDR3. Looked up from germline, CDR1 is ENHRY and CDR2 is SYGVKD. V lost 7 bases, J lost 2 bases, and 14 bases lay in between. Overall study findings and caveats: Any role of HLA type in TCRB rearrangement remained unresolved here. Type 1 diabetes patients had fewer VDJ junction insertions and more deletions. Within the patient group, naive, central memory and Treg TCRB repertoires appeared more similar to each other than within healthy donors.

This TCR derives from a man aged 18 to 35 in good health. The genes are TRBV10-3 and TRBJ1-2, with TRBD1 as a possible D gene (6 bases). Material for sequencing was central memory CD4+ T cells from blood. The CDR3 reads CAINNRQDNYGYTF. In DNA form, the CDR3 reads TGTGCCATCAATAATCGACAGGACAACTATGGCTACACCTTC.